Described below is a single TCR beta chain sequence and its context. Its antigen is as yet unknown. Trimming at V came to 3 bases and at J to 6 bases, leaving 4 bases not matched to a gene. The CDR3 is 15 amino acids. Germline V gives CDR1 MNHNS, CDR2 SASEGT. These data originate in a study of STAT3 mutations in large granular lymphocyte leukemia. Whole-study context: Among longitudinally sequenced T-LGLL patients, roughly half had canonical activating STAT3 mutations detected. More than half of T-LGLL patients received immunosuppressive therapy.

Here immunoSEQ multiplex PCR was the method, and the copy in TCRdb shows in-frame clones only, minus some. The table records around 3,600 clones, under 85% of them present only once. Notes on the study in general: Variable sampling intervals and differing treatment regimens complicated linking therapy response to TCR clonal burden changes. Every T-LGLL patient had at least one immunodominant TCRbeta clonotype.

The chain is built from TRBV6-1 and TRBJ1-4; the match to TRBD1 covers 10 bases. The clonotype was recovered from a man between 60 and 75 years old with T-cell large granular lymphocyte leukemia. Some clones in this sample may be carry-over from other donors' samples. The sequenced sample was peripheral blood mononuclear cells. As DNA, the CDR3 is TGTGCCAGCAGTGAGCAGACAGGGGGCTATGAAAAACTGTTTTTT. This translates into CASSEQTGGYEKLFF.